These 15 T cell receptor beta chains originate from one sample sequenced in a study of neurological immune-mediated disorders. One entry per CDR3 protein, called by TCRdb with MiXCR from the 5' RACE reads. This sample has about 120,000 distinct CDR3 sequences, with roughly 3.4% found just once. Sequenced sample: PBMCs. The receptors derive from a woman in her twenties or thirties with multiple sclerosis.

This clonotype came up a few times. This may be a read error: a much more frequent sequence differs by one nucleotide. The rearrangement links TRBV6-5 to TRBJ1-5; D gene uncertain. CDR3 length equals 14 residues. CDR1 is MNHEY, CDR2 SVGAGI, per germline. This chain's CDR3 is CASSYKGRNQHQHF. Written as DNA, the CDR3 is TGTGCCAGCAGTTACAAGGGCCGCAATCAGCACCAGCATTTT.

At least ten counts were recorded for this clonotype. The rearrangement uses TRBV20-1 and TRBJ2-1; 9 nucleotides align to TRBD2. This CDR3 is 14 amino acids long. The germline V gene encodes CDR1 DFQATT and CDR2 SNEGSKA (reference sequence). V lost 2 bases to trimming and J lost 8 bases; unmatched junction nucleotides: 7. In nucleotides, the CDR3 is TGCAGTGCTAGATTCGGCGGGGGGGCCGATGAGCAGTTCTTC. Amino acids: CSARFGGGADEQFF.

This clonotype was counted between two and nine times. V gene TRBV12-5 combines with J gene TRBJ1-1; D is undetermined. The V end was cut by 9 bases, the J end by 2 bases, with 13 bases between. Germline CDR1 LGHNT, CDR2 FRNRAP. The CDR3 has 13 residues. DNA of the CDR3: TGTGCTAGCGGGCCTATTCCTAACACTGAAGCTTTCTTT. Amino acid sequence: CASGPIPNTEAFF.

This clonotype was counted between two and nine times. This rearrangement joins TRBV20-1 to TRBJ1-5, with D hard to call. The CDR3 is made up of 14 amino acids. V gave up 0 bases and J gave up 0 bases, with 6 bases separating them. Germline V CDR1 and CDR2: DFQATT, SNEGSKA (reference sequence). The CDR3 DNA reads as TGCAGTGCTAGAGATTTGCTTAGCAATCAGCCCCAGCATTTT. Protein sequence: CSARDLLSNQPQHF.

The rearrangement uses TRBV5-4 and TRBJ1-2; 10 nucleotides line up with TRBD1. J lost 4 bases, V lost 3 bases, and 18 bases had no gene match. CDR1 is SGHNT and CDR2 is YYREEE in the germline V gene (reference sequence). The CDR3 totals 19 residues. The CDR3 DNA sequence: TGTGCCAGCAGCTCCGATGAGGGGACAGGGGTAATTGGAAGCTATGGCTACACCTTC. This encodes CASSSDEGTGVIGSYGYTF.

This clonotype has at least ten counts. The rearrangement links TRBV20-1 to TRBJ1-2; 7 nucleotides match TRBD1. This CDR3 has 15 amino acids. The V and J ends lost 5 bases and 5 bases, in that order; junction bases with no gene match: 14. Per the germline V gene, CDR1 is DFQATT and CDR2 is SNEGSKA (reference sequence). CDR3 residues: CSAAMPGQISYGYTF. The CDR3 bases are TGCAGTGCTGCCATGCCGGGACAGATTAGTTATGGCTACACCTTC.

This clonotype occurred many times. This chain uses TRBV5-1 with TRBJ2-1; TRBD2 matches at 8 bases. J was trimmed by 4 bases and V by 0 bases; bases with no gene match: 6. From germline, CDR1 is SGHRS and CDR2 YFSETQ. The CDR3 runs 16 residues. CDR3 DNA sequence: TGCGCCAGCAGCTTGGTGTGGAGCGGGGGTTACAATGAGCAGTTCTTC. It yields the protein CASSLVWSGGYNEQFF.

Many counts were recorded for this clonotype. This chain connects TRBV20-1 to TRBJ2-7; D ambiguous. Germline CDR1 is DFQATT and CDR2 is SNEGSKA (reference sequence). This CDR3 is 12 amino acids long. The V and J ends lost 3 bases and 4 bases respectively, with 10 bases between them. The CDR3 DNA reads TGCAGTGCTAGTGGACCCTTATACGAGCAGTACTTC. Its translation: CSASGPLYEQYF.

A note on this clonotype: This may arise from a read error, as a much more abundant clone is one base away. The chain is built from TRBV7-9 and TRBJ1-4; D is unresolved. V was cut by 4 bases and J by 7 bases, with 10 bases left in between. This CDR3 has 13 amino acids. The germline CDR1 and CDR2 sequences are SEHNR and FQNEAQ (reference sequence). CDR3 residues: CASSSTSGEKLFF. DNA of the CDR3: TGTGCCAGCAGCTCCACGAGTGGTGAAAAACTGTTTTTT.

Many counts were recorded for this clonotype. The CDR3 nucleotides are TGTGCCAGCAGTTCTATCCGGGACATCTATGGCTACACCTTC. Protein: CASSSIRDIYGYTF. This chain links TRBV12-3 or TRBV12-4 with TRBJ1-2, with D possibly matching TRBD1 (6 bases). The CDR3 is made up of 14 amino acids. Trimming left V 4 bases short and J 4 bases short, with 13 bases between.

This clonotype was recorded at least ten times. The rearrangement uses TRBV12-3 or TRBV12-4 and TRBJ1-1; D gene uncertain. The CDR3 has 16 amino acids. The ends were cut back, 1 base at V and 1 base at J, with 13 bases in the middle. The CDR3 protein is CASSLVRHIKNTEAFF. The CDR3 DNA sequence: TGTGCCAGCAGTTTAGTCAGGCACATAAAGAACACTGAAGCTTTCTTT.

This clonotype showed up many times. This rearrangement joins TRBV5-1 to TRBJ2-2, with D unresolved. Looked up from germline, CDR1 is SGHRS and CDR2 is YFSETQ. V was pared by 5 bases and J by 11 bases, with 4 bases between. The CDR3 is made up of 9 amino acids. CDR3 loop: CASSRELFF. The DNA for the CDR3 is TGCGCCAGCAGTCGAGAGCTGTTTTTT.

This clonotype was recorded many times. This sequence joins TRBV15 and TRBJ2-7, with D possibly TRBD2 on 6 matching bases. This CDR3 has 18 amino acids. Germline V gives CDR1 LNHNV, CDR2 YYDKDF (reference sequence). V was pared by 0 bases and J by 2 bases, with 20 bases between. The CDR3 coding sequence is TGTGCCACCAGCAGAGATCCCCCCACGGGGGACTCTCCCTACGAGCAGTACTTC. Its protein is CATSRDPPTGDSPYEQYF.

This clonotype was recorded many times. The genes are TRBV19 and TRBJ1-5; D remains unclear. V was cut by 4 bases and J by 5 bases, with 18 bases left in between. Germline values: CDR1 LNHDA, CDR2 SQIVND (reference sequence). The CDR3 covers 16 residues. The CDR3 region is CASSTKYYNADQPQHF. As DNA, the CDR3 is TGTGCCAGTAGTACTAAATACTACAACGCCGATCAGCCCCAGCATTTT.

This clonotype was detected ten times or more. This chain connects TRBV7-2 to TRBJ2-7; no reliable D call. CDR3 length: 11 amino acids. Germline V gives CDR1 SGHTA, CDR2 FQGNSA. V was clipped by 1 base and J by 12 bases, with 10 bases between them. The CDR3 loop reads CASSLGAARYF. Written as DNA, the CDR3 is TGTGCCAGCAGCTTAGGGGCAGCAAGGTACTTC.